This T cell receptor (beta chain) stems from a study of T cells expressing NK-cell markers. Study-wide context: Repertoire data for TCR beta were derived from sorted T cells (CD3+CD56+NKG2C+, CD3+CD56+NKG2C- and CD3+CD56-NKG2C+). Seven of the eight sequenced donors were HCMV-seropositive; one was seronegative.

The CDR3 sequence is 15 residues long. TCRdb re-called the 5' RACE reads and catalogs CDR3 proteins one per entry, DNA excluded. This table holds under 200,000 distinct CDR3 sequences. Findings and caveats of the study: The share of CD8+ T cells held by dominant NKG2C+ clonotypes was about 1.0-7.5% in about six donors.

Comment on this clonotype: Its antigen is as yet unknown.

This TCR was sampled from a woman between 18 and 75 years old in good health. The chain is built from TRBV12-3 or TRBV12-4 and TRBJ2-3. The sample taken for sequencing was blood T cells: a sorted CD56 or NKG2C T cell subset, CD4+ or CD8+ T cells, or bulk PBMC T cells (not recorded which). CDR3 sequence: CASSLGFDRGDTQYF.